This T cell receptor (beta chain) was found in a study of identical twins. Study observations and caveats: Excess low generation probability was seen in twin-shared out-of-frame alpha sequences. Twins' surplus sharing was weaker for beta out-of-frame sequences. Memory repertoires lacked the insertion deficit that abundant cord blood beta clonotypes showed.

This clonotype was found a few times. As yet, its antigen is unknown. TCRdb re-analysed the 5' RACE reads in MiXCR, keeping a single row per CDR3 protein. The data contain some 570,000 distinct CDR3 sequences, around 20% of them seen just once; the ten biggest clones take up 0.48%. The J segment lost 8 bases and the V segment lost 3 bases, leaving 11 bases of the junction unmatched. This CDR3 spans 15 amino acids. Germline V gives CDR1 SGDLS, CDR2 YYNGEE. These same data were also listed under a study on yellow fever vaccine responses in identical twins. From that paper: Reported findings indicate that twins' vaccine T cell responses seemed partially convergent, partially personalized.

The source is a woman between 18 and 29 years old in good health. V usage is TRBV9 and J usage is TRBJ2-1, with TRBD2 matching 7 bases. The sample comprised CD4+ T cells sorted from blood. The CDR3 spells CASSERGAGLDEQFF. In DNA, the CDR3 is TGTGCCAGCAGCGAGCGGGGTGCCGGGTTGGATGAGCAGTTCTTC.